Sequencing of this T cell receptor (beta chain) was carried out in a study of cytomegalovirus exposure and HLA in healthy donors. Study outcomes and limitations: The authors listed around 150 TCR beta chains as cytomegalovirus-associated.

TCRdb's copy holds only in-frame clones and misses some; the assay was immunoSEQ multiplex PCR. This table has some 190,000 clones, around 88% appearing once. From germline, CDR1 is MNHEY and CDR2 SVGAGI. The CDR3 runs to 13 residues. The germline V and J ends were trimmed by 4 bases and 1 base, with 7 bases remaining between them. Turning to this clone: What it recognizes is unknown.

The clonotype comes from a young woman in good health and CMV-seronegative. This chain links TRBV6-5 with TRBJ1-1; no clear D. Input material: PBMCs. The CDR3 coding sequence is TGTGCCAGCAGTTTGAGGAGGAACACTGAAGCTTTCTTT. It specifies CASSLRRNTEAFF.